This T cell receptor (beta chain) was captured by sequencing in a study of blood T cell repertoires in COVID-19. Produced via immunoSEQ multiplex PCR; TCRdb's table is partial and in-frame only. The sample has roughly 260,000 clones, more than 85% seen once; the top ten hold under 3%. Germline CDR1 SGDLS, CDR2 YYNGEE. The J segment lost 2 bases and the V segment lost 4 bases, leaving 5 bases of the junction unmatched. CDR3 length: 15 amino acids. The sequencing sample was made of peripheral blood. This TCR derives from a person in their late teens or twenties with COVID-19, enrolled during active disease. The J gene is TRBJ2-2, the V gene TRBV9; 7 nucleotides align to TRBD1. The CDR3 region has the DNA TGTGCCAGCAGCCCAGGGACAGTAAACACCGGGGAGCTGTTTTTT. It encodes CASSPGTVNTGELFF.